This T cell receptor (beta chain) was identified in a study of T-cell reconstitution after alpha-beta-depleted transplantation in children. There are a few counts of this clonotype. The TCRbeta library incorporated unique molecular identifiers. TCRdb re-analysed the PCR reads in MiXCR, keeping a single row per CDR3 protein. This sample has some 600,000 distinct CDR3 sequences, with roughly 17% found just once. The CDR3 is 17 residues long. The V gene end was trimmed by 4 bases and the J gene end by 2 bases; junction bases not matched to a gene: 8. Germline assignment: CDR1 SGHTA and CDR2 FQGNSA. The sample was PBMCs from the stem cell graft donor, taken from the stem cell graft. This TCR was recovered from a human donor who donated a stem cell graft to a child with acute myeloid leukemia. The chain links TRBV7-2 to TRBJ1-5; 10 nucleotides agree with TRBD1. CDR3 in amino acids: CASSSGGTGARNQPQHF. The CDR3 nucleotides read TGTGCCAGCAGCTCAGGTGGGACAGGGGCGCGCAATCAGCCCCAGCATTTT.